Presented here are 17 T cell receptor beta chains from one specimen sequenced in a study of molecular identifiers for immune sequencing clone quantification. In TCRdb, the PCR reads were re-called with MiXCR into one record per CDR3 protein. This sample has hundreds of thousands of distinct CDR3 sequences, with approximately 20% found just once. Input material: naive CD8+ T cells from blood, with Jurkat cell RNA spiked in. Subset described: FACS-sorted CD8+CD4-CCR7+CD45RA+ naive T cells. These receptors all stem from a human donor in good health. Some libraries in this study had Jurkat cell RNA spiked in.

V gene TRBV9 combines with J gene TRBJ2-7; D possibly matches TRBD1 or TRBD2 (6 bases each). CDR1 and CDR2 from the germline V gene are SGDLS and YYNGEE. V lost 3 bases to trimming and J lost 5 bases, with 15 bases between them. CDR3 length: 14 residues. The CDR3 region has the DNA TGTGCCAGCAGCGGGGGAAGGGGGGTCGACGAGCAGTACTTC. Its translation is CASSGGRGVDEQYF.

Many counts were recorded for this clonotype. The gene calls are TRBV7-9 and TRBJ2-7; D is undetermined. The CDR3 runs 13 residues. Trimming took 1 base from V and 3 from J, leaving 7 bases between them. Germline CDR1 reads SEHNR; CDR2 reads FQNEAQ (reference sequence). The CDR3 DNA is TGTGCCAGCAGCTTAGGTTATAGCTACGAGCAGTACTTC. It codes for CASSLGYSYEQYF.

This clonotype came up many times. The chain is built from TRBV27 and TRBJ2-7, with 8 bases lining up with TRBD1. Looked up from germline, CDR1 is MNHEY and CDR2 is SMNVEV (reference sequence). V dropped 0 bases and J dropped 5; count of bases not matched to a gene: 6. This CDR3 comprises 15 residues. CDR3 in amino acids: CASSLSGQGANEQYF. DNA for the CDR3: TGTGCCAGCAGTTTATCTGGCCAGGGGGCGAACGAGCAGTACTTC.

In its sample, this clonotype was seen a few times. With a much larger clone just one base away, this may be a read error. The V gene is TRBV5-4, the J gene TRBJ2-5; 9 positions agree with TRBD2. Germline CDR1 reads SGHNT; CDR2 reads YYREEE (reference sequence). The CDR3 consists of 12 residues. The DNA of the CDR3 is TGTGCCTGGGGGACTAGCCAAGGGACCCAGTACTTC. It yields the protein CAWGTSQGTQYF. Together with reference TRBV5-4 and TRBJ2-5, the CDR3 gives the full variable domain: ETGVTQSPTHLIKTRGQQVTLRCSSQSGHNTVSWYQQALGQGPQFIFQYYREEENGRGNFPPRFSGLQFPNYSSELNVNALELDDSALYLCAWGTSQGTQYFGPGTRLLVL.

This clonotype was picked up many times. This chain links TRBV2 with TRBJ1-2; 8 bases are a match to TRBD1. After removal of 2 bases from V and 4 bases from J, the junction contained 6 bases not matched to a gene. Germline CDR1 reads SNHLY; CDR2 reads FYNNEI. The CDR3 length is 15 residues. The chain's CDR3 is CASSESDRAPYGYTF. In nucleotides, the CDR3 is TGTGCCAGCAGTGAATCGGACAGGGCGCCCTATGGCTACACCTTC.

This clonotype was counted a few times. The chain combines TRBV3-1 with TRBJ2-5, with TRBD2 matching 7 bases. Germline CDR1 is LGHDT and CDR2 is YNNKEL (reference sequence). This CDR3 region has 15 residues. The V gene end was trimmed by 2 bases and the J gene end by 2 bases; junction bases not matched to a gene: 5. As DNA, the CDR3 is TGTGCCAGCAGCCAATTGACTAGCATTCAAGAGACCCAGTACTTC. The encoded protein is CASSQLTSIQETQYF.

With respect to this clonotype: The conserved closing phenylalanine or tryptophan is absent in this CDR3, likely reflecting a read error. The chain combines TRBV6-5 with TRBJ1-5; D ambiguous. Trimming stripped 6 bases from V and 6 bases from J, with 9 bases between. In germline, CDR1 is MNHEY, CDR2 SVGAGI. CDR3 size: 12 residues. Written as DNA, the CDR3 is TGTGCCAGCAGCTACCCCGGTCAGCCCCAGCATTCT. Protein sequence: CASSYPGQPQHS.

V is TRBV24-1 and J is TRBJ2-2; no reliable D call. V gave up 4 bases and J gave up 6 bases, with 5 bases separating them. The CDR3 has 12 residues. Germline V CDR1 and CDR2: KGHDR, SFDVKD. CDR3 residues: CATSESAGELFF. CDR3 sequence (DNA): TGTGCCACCAGTGAGAGCGCCGGGGAGCTGTTTTTT.

This clonotype has more than one count but fewer than ten. Given the absence of the conserved phenylalanine or tryptophan at the CDR3 end, a read error is likely. V and J are TRBV20-1 and TRBJ1-2; TRBD1 might be the D (5 bases). CDR3 length: 14 amino acids. Germline V gives CDR1 DFQATT, CDR2 SNEGSKA (reference sequence). V dropped 3 bases and J dropped 7 bases, with 18 bases sitting between them. The CDR3 DNA reads TGCAGTGCTAGGGGGACCCATTTTTTCGGTGGCTACACCCTC. Translating gives CSARGTHFFGGYTL.

This clonotype was counted ten times or more. The rearrangement links TRBV25-1 to TRBJ2-7; TRBD1 matches 8 bases. The V segment lost 4 bases and the J segment 2 bases; nucleotides outside the gene matches: 4. CDR1 and CDR2 from the germline V gene are MGHDK and SYGVNS. This CDR3 is 14 amino acids long. CDR3 loop: CASSASRGPYEQYF. The CDR3 nucleotides are TGTGCCAGCAGTGCAAGCAGGGGGCCCTACGAGCAGTACTTC.

This chain uses TRBV28 with TRBJ1-2; D not certain. The CDR3 contains 12 residues. The ends were cut back, 4 bases at V and 7 bases at J, with 10 bases in the middle. Looked up from germline, CDR1 is MDHEN and CDR2 is SYDVKM. In nucleotides, the CDR3 is TGTGCCAGCAGTTCGGACTACTCTGGCTACACCTTC. This encodes CASSSDYSGYTF.

There are many counts of this clonotype. The chain couples TRBV13 to TRBJ1-5; TRBD1 matches at 7 bases. The ends lost 1 base at V and 8 bases at J; junction bases unmatched: 8. This CDR3 is built from 15 residues. Germline V lookup: CDR1 PRHDT, CDR2 FYEKMQ (reference sequence). In DNA form, the CDR3 reads TGTGCCAGCAGCTTAGACAGGGGACCACCCAAGCCCCAGCATTTT. Its protein product is CASSLDRGPPKPQHF. The full variable domain, in which reference TRBV13 and TRBJ1-5 provide the parts outside the CDR3, is AAGVIQSPRHLIKEKRETATLKCYPIPRHDTVYWYQQGPGQDPQFLISFYEKMQSDKGSIPDRFSAQQFSDYHSELNMSSLELGDSALYFCASSLDRGPPKPQHFGDGTRLSIL.

In this sample, this clonotype turned up many times. The chain recombines TRBV13 with TRBJ2-7, with 11 positions matching TRBD2. J lost 3 bases, V lost 0 bases, and 1 base had no gene match. The CDR3 extends over 15 amino acids. Germline-derived CDR1 and CDR2 are PRHDT and FYEKMQ (reference sequence). The CDR3 DNA is TGTGCCAGCAGCTTAGGACTAGCGGGGGACTACGAGCAGTACTTC. It translates to CASSLGLAGDYEQYF.

The J gene is TRBJ2-2, the V gene TRBV4-3; D possibly corresponds to TRBD1 (5 bases). In germline, CDR1 is LGHNA, CDR2 YSLEER. With 3 bases removed from V and 4 bases from J, the gap between germline ends came to 15 bases. The CDR3 sequence is 16 residues long. CDR3 sequence (DNA): TGCGCCAGCAGCCAGGGGCCACTCTCAGGCACCGGGGAGCTGTTTTTT. Translating gives CASSQGPLSGTGELFF.

The gene calls are TRBV7-9 and TRBJ2-7; TRBD2 matches 7 bases. Trimming took 6 bases from V and 0 from J; bases not matched to a gene: 11. CDR3 length: 16 amino acids. CDR1 is SEHNR, CDR2 FQNEAQ, per germline (reference sequence). Here the CDR3 reads CASSANGLAVSYEQYF. CDR3 nucleotide sequence: TGTGCCAGCAGTGCGAATGGGCTAGCGGTCTCCTACGAGCAGTACTTC.

This chain links TRBV12-3 or TRBV12-4 with TRBJ2-1; 9 bases fit TRBD1. J was trimmed by 5 bases and V by 7 bases; bases with no gene match: 15. The CDR3 covers 17 residues. CDR3 residues: CASTLDRGPGWNNEQFF. CDR3 bases: TGTGCCAGCACTTTGGACAGGGGCCCCGGCTGGAACAATGAGCAGTTCTTC.

There are a few counts of this clonotype. The rearrangement joins TRBV12-2 to TRBJ1-6; the D call in the table, TRBD1, was not verified against the DNA. TRBV12-2 is assigned pseudogene status. CDR3 length: 17 amino acids. The CDR3 DNA is TGTGCAAGTCGCTGCGGACAGGGGGCATCCTATAATTCACCCCTCCACTTT. Its translation: CASRCGQGASYNSPLHF.